The 29 T cell receptor beta chains listed next were all sequenced from one sample in a study of response to subunit inactivated influenza vaccine (dated by TCRdb to the late 2010s). Library method: RT-PCR. Sequencing instrument: Illumina HiSeq 2500. The public sequencing data were trimmed at Q25 with fastp and processed into clonotypes with MiXCR by TCRdb, which kept only in-frame beta chains. Entries are consolidated by CDR3 protein sequence, retaining the most common genes and DNA. This sample lists hundreds of thousands of distinct CDR3 sequences; around 16% were detected once. The ten top clones hold more than 9% of the sample. Sequenced material: PBMCs from blood, taken roughly 12 days after vaccination. Receptors originate from a man in his fifties or sixties who received an inactivated influenza vaccine. Donor details come from another sample of the same person, matched by shared clones.

In its sample, this clonotype was seen a few times. The chain has TRBV9 and TRBJ2-3; 7 bases fit TRBD1. CDR3 length: 16 amino acids. After removal of 4 bases from V and 1 base from J, the junction contained 9 bases not matched to a gene. Germline lookup yields CDR1 SGDLS and CDR2 YYNGEE. CDR3 sequence: CASSTRSGTGTDTQYF. The CDR3 nucleotides are TGTGCCAGCAGCACCCGATCCGGGACAGGCACAGATACGCAGTATTTT.

This clonotype was detected many times. V usage is TRBV7-3 and J usage is TRBJ2-2, with 12 bases that match TRBD2. This CDR3 contains 15 residues. The germline V gene has CDR1 SGHTA and CDR2 FQGTGA. The junction had 3 bases not matched to a gene; V was cut back by 5 bases and J by 5 bases. The CDR3 loop is CASSPLAGGTGELFF. In nucleotides, the CDR3 is TGTGCCAGCAGCCCACTAGCGGGAGGAACCGGGGAGCTGTTTTTT.

The chain links TRBV29-1 to TRBJ2-1, with D unclear. The CDR3 has 11 amino acids. V lost 3 bases and J lost 16, with 16 bases in between. Per the germline V gene, CDR1 is SQVTM and CDR2 is ANQGSEA. Written as DNA, the CDR3 is TGCAGCGTTGAGGGGTCATCGGGCAACTTCTTC. Its protein product is CSVEGSSGNFF.

V gene TRBV12-3 or TRBV12-4 combines with J gene TRBJ2-3, with TRBD2 matching over 8 bases. CDR3 length: 14 amino acids. Unmatched junction bases numbered 8, after V lost 6 bases and J lost 6 bases. The CDR3 reads CASSPGGLGDTQYF. In nucleotides, the CDR3 is TGTGCCAGCAGCCCGGGGGGGCTCGGGGATACGCAGTATTTT.

This clonotype was seen only a few times. This chain connects TRBV11-2 to TRBJ2-3; TRBD2 aligns across 9 bases. The CDR3 has 18 amino acids. V was pared by 5 bases and J by 0 bases, with 12 bases of the junction left unmatched. Germline assignment: CDR1 SGHAT and CDR2 FQNNGV. The CDR3 here is CASSPQSGGSTSTDTQYF. The CDR3, as DNA: TGTGCCAGCAGCCCTCAAAGCGGGGGGTCAACTAGCACAGATACGCAGTATTTT.

This clonotype was seen many times. The chain employs TRBV5-1 and TRBJ2-5; D remains ambiguous. Germline lookup yields CDR1 SGHRS and CDR2 YFSETQ. CDR3 length: 13 amino acids. V lost 7 bases and J lost 1, with 11 bases in between. CDR3 in DNA: TGCGCCAGCTCTCGAGACTTCCAAGAGACCCAGTACTTC. Amino acids: CASSRDFQETQYF.

In its sample, this clonotype was seen a few times. The chain links TRBV27 to TRBJ2-7; weak D call: TRBD1 (7 bases). Trimming took off 6 bases at V and 5 bases at J, with 14 bases between the two ends. Germline V lookup: CDR1 MNHEY, CDR2 SMNVEV (reference sequence). The CDR3 extends over 13 amino acids. CDR3 in amino acids: CASRRTGGNEQYF. CDR3 bases: TGTGCCAGCAGACGGACAGGCGGGAACGAGCAGTACTTC.

The J gene is TRBJ2-1, the V gene TRBV7-6, with D possibly TRBD2 on 6 matching bases. The V gene lost 6 bases and the J gene lost 5 bases, with 14 bases spanning the gap. The CDR3 extends over 14 amino acids. Germline CDR1 SGHVS, CDR2 FNYEAQ. CDR3 sequence (DNA): TGTGCCAGCAGACAACACCAGCGGGACAATGAGCAGTTCTTC. It yields the protein CASRQHQRDNEQFF.

The chain couples TRBV4-3 to TRBJ2-4; no firm D call. CDR1 and CDR2 from the germline V gene are LGHNA and YSLEER. With 4 bases removed from V and 8 bases from J, the gap between germline ends came to 12 bases. This CDR3 comprises 13 residues. As DNA, the CDR3 is TGCGCCAGCAGCCCGGACCAGGTAGACATTCAGTACTTC. Its protein product is CASSPDQVDIQYF.

This clonotype has a handful of counts. The chain is built from TRBV20-1 and TRBJ2-7; 12 positions agree with TRBD2. V trimming: 0 bases; J trimming: 4 bases; junction bases outside the gene matches: 7. The CDR3 spans 16 residues. CDR1 and CDR2 (germline): DFQATT, SNEGSKA (reference sequence). The CDR3 is CSARDLLAGGPYEQYF. Written as DNA, the CDR3 is TGCAGTGCTAGAGATCTCCTAGCGGGAGGGCCGTACGAGCAGTACTTC.

In its sample, this clonotype was seen a few times. The V gene is TRBV6-5, the J gene TRBJ1-1; D remains unclear. Trimming removed 6 bases at V and 6 bases at J, with 8 bases between. Germline V gene sequence: CDR1 MNHEY, CDR2 SVGAGI. The CDR3 loop spans 11 amino acids. CDR3 residues: CASRNRAEAFF. CDR3 nucleotide sequence: TGTGCCAGCAGAAACCGCGCTGAAGCTTTCTTT.

This chain connects TRBV4-3 to TRBJ2-3, with 11 nucleotides matching TRBD2. Germline trimming cut 0 bases from V and 5 bases from J; bases unmatched to any gene: 13. The CDR3 covers 19 residues. Germline V gene lookup returns CDR1 LGHNA and CDR2 YSLEER. The CDR3 sequence is CASSQDHSGGAGMLDTQYF. The CDR3 nucleotides read TGCGCCAGCAGCCAAGATCATAGCGGGGGGGCCGGTATGTTAGATACGCAGTATTTT.

This clonotype was observed a handful of times. J is TRBJ2-1 and V is TRBV7-9; D remains ambiguous. Germline V gives CDR1 SEHNR, CDR2 FQNEAQ (reference sequence). V lost 5 bases to trimming and J lost 1 base, with 15 bases between them. There are 16 residues in the CDR3. The chain's CDR3 is CASSPVPVRSYNEQFF. Written as DNA, the CDR3 is TGTGCCAGCAGCCCCGTACCCGTGAGGTCCTACAATGAGCAGTTCTTC.

This clonotype was detected only a few times. The CDR3 DNA reads as TGTGCCAGCAGCGCTAGACAGGGGGCAACGCTCTCTGGGGCCAACGTCCTGACTTTC. Amino acids: CASSARQGATLSGANVLTF. The V gene is TRBV11-2, the J gene TRBJ2-6; TRBD1 matches 10 bases. V trimming: 5 bases; J trimming: 0 bases; junction bases outside the gene matches: 10. The CDR3 spans 19 residues. CDR1 is SGHAT, CDR2 FQNNGV, per germline.

The chain employs TRBV5-1 and TRBJ2-7, with 7 nucleotides matching TRBD1. Looked up from germline, CDR1 is SGHRS and CDR2 is YFSETQ. The CDR3 spans 16 residues. V lost 0 bases to trimming and J lost 3 bases; unmatched junction nucleotides: 9. CDR3 in DNA: TGCGCCAGCAGCTTGGACCTGGGACAGCCTTTCTACGAGCAGTACTTC. Encoded protein: CASSLDLGQPFYEQYF.

V gene TRBV7-2 combines with J gene TRBJ2-1; 11 bases agree with TRBD1. The germline V gene has CDR1 SGHTA and CDR2 FQGNSA. The CDR3 is 15 amino acids. J gave up 4 bases and V 6 bases, and 5 bases lay outside the gene matches. The chain's CDR3 is CASSRDRGAYNEQFF. CDR3 nucleotide sequence: TGTGCCAGCAGTCGGGACAGGGGGGCATACAATGAGCAGTTCTTC.

The chain uses TRBV10-3 and TRBJ1-2, with D possibly being TRBD1 (6 bases). V was clipped by 10 bases and J by 8 bases, with 20 bases between them. The CDR3 spans 13 residues. Germline lookup yields CDR1 ENHRY and CDR2 SYGVKD. CDR3: CATEGGPPGGYTF. As DNA, the CDR3 is TGTGCCACCGAGGGGGGGCCCCCTGGGGGCTACACCTTC.

This clonotype was seen a handful of times. The CDR3 region is CASSWQPGLAGEGDTQYF. The CDR3 DNA sequence: TGTGCCAGCAGTTGGCAACCGGGACTAGCGGGAGAGGGGGATACGCAGTATTTT. J is TRBJ2-3 and V is TRBV27; 14 nucleotides match TRBD2. V gave up 4 bases and J gave up 6 bases; unmatched junction bases: 12. There are 18 residues in the CDR3. Looked up from germline, CDR1 is MNHEY and CDR2 is SMNVEV (reference sequence).

This clonotype showed up many times. The chain couples TRBV12-5 to TRBJ2-1; 12 nucleotides align to TRBD2. Trimming removed 6 bases from V and 8 bases from J; junction bases left unmatched: 5. This CDR3 is built from 14 residues. Germline values: CDR1 LGHNT, CDR2 FRNRAP. CDR3 amino acids: CASGTTSGGDEQFF. The CDR3 DNA reads TGTGCTAGTGGCACGACTAGCGGGGGAGATGAGCAGTTCTTC.

This clonotype was counted many times. The V call is TRBV6-2 or TRBV6-3, the J call TRBJ2-2; D gene uncertain. CDR3 length: 13 residues. Between the trimmed V and J ends, which lost 3 bases and 4 bases, there was a span of 6 bases. Looked up from germline, CDR1 is MNHEY and CDR2 is SVGEGT. CDR3 protein: CASSYAVTGELFF. The CDR3 DNA reads as TGTGCCAGCAGTTATGCGGTCACCGGGGAGCTGTTTTTT.

The V and J genes are TRBV7-9 and TRBJ1-2; D remains ambiguous. The germline gives CDR1 SEHNR, CDR2 FQNEAQ (reference sequence). This CDR3 is built from 13 residues. Trimming left V 5 bases short and J 0 bases short, with 7 bases between. CDR3 nucleotides: TGTGCCAGCAGCCCTAGACCTAACTATGGCTACACCTTC. This sequence encodes CASSPRPNYGYTF.

This rearrangement joins TRBV6-2 or TRBV6-3 to TRBJ1-1; possibly TRBD1 for D (6 bases). Trimming removed 2 bases at V and 1 base at J, with 11 bases between. The CDR3 covers 15 residues. CDR1 MNHEY and CDR2 SVGEGT come from the germline V gene. The CDR3: CASSYTGQRNTEAFF. The CDR3 coding sequence is TGTGCCAGCAGTTACACGGGACAACGGAACACTGAAGCTTTCTTT.

The genes are TRBV5-1 and TRBJ2-6; D gene uncertain. From germline, CDR1 is SGHRS and CDR2 YFSETQ. The CDR3 length is 16 residues. V was trimmed by 4 bases and J by 4 bases, leaving 15 bases between them. The CDR3 sequence: CASSPAWATGANVLTF. The CDR3 DNA reads as TGCGCCAGCAGCCCCGCGTGGGCTACCGGGGCCAACGTCCTGACTTTC.

This clonotype was observed a few times. The rearrangement uses TRBV4-2 and TRBJ2-3, with TRBD2 identical over 10 bases. Trimming took 0 bases from V and 6 from J; bases not matched to a gene: 12. Per the germline V gene, CDR1 is LGHNA and CDR2 is YNFKEQ. This CDR3 has 18 amino acids. For the CDR3, the DNA is TGTGCCAGCAGCCAAGAAGGCGGGAGCGGGAGGGTTTTGGATACGCAGTATTTT. Amino acids: CASSQEGGSGRVLDTQYF.

A few counts support this clonotype. The chain employs TRBV5-1 and TRBJ2-7, with no clear D. CDR3 length: 16 residues. Germline V CDR1 and CDR2: SGHRS, YFSETQ. V was pared by 4 bases and J by 5 bases, with 22 bases between. Written as DNA, the CDR3 is TGCGCCAGCAGCCCCCTACCCAGAAGCGCAGACCACGAGCAGTACTTC. It encodes CASSPLPRSADHEQYF.

In its sample, this clonotype was seen many times. J is TRBJ2-1 and V is TRBV20-1; TRBD2 matches at 14 bases. Per the germline V gene, CDR1 is DFQATT and CDR2 is SNEGSKA (reference sequence). The CDR3 runs 14 residues. J was trimmed by 9 bases and V by 3 bases; bases with no gene match: 4. As DNA, the CDR3 is TGCAGTGCTAGGACTAGCGGGGGGGCGAGTGAGCAGTTCTTC. The encoded protein is CSARTSGGASEQFF.

The chain is built from TRBV5-5 and TRBJ2-2; the D gene is possibly TRBD2 (6 bases). CDR1 and CDR2 (germline): SGHKS, YYEKEE (reference sequence). V lost 2 bases and J 2 bases, leaving 13 bases between the germline ends. The CDR3 contains 16 residues. CDR3 coding DNA: TGTGCCAGCAGCTTAATAGCGGATCCTAACACCGGGGAGCTGTTTTTT. Protein sequence: CASSLIADPNTGELFF.

Ten or more counts support this clonotype. The chain recombines TRBV6-5 with TRBJ2-3, with D maybe TRBD1 (5 bases). This CDR3 comprises 13 residues. Germline CDR1 reads MNHEY; CDR2 reads SVGAGI. Trimming pared 6 bases from V and 5 bases from J, leaving 12 bases between. CDR3: CASRFLRGDTQYF. The CDR3 DNA is TGTGCCAGCAGGTTCCTTAGGGGAGATACGCAGTATTTT.

This clonotype showed up many times. The chain combines TRBV7-2 with TRBJ2-7, with D unclear. Germline V CDR1 and CDR2: SGHTA, FQGNSA. V lost 3 bases and J 0 bases, leaving 9 bases between the germline ends. The CDR3 extends over 14 amino acids. The CDR3 is CASSLDPSSYEQYF. In DNA form, the CDR3 reads TGTGCCAGCAGCTTGGATCCAAGCTCCTACGAGCAGTACTTC.